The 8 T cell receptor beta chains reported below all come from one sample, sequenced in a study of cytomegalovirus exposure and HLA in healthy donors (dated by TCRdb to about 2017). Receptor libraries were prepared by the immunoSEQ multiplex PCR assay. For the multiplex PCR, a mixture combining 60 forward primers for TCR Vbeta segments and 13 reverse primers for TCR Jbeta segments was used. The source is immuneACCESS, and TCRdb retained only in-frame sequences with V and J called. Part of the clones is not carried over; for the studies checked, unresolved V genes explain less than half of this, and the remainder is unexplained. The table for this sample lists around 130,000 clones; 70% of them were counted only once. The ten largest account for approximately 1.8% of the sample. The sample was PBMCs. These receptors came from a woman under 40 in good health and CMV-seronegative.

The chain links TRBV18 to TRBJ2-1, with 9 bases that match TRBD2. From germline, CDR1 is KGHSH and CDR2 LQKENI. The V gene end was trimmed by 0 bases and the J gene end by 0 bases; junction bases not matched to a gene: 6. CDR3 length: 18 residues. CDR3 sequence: CASSPPLASGISYNEQFF. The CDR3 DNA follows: TGTGCCAGCTCACCACCCTTGGCTAGCGGGATCTCCTACAATGAGCAGTTCTTC.

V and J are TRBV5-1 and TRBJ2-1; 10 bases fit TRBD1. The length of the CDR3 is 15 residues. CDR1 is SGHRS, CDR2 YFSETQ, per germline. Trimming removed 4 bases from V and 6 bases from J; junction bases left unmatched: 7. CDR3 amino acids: CASSSSGTGVNEQFF. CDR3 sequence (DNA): TGCGCCAGCAGCAGCTCCGGGACAGGGGTCAATGAGCAGTTCTTC.

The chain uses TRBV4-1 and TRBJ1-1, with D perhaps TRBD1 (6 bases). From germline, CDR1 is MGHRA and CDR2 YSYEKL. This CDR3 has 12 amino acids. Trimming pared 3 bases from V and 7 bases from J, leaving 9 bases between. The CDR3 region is CASSHVQGEAFF. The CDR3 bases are TGCGCCAGCAGCCATGTACAGGGTGAAGCTTTCTTT.

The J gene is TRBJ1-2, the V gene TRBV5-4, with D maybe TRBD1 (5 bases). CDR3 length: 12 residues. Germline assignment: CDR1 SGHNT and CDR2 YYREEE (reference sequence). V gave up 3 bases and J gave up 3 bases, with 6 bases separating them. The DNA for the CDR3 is TGTGCCAGCAGCTGGGGGGACTATGGCTACACCTTC. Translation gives CASSWGDYGYTF.

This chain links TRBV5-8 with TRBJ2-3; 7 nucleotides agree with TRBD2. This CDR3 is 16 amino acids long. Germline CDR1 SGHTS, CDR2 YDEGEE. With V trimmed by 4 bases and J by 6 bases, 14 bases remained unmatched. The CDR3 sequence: CASSESRGGTTDTQYF. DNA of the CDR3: TGTGCCAGCAGCGAGTCCCGAGGAGGGACTACGGATACGCAGTATTTT.

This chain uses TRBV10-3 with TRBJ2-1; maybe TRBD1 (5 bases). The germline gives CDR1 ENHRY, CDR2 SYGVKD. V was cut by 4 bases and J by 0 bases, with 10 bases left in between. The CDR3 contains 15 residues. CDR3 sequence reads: CAISVQGSSYNEQFF. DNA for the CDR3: TGTGCCATCAGTGTCCAGGGAAGCTCCTACAATGAGCAGTTCTTC.

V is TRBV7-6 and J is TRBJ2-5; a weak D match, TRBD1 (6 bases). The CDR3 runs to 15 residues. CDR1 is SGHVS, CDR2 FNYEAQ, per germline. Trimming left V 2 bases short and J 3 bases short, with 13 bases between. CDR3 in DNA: TGTGCCAGCAGCTTATACCAGGGGTTCGAAGAGACCCAGTACTTC. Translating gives CASSLYQGFEETQYF.

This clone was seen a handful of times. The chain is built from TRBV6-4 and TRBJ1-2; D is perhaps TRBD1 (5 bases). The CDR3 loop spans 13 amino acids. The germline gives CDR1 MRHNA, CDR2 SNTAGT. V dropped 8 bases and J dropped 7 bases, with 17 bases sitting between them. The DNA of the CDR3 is TGTGCCAGCTCGGAGCGGGCAGGGACTGGCTACACCTTC. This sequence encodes CASSERAGTGYTF.